This TCR beta chain was recorded in a study of beta chain features in type 1 diabetes. Study-wide results and limits: Shortening of TCRB CDR3s, moderate but significant, appeared in all four CD4+ subsets of Type 1 diabetes patients. In type 1 diabetes patients, VDJ junctions had fewer insertions; deletions at these junctions were more frequent.

The isolated RNA, all of it, was reverse transcribed, so expressed TCRB transcripts were what got sequenced. Read counts averaged about 3.57 million for samples of naive, central memory and regulatory T cells. Libraries were prepared by immunoSEQ multiplex PCR; TCRdb keeps only in-frame clonotypes and omits some of them. The repertoire includes approximately 170,000 clones, about 8% of them detected once, and approximately 0.85% sits in the top ten. The CDR3 is 15 residues long. Deletions cut 5 bases from V and 1 base from J, with 12 bases between. CDR1 is SEHNR, CDR2 FQNEAQ, per germline (reference sequence). This clone was seen a handful of times. Its antigen is unidentified.

The sequenced sample consisted of central memory CD4+ T cells from blood. The gene calls are TRBV7-9 and TRBJ1-5, with no clear D. The sequence came from a woman aged 40-49 years with type 1 diabetes. Here the CDR3 reads CASSVAGSSNQPQHF. The CDR3, as DNA: TGTGCCAGCAGCGTGGCTGGTAGCAGCAATCAGCCCCAGCATTTT.